This TCR beta chain was identified in a study of cytomegalovirus exposure and HLA in healthy donors. The wider study: Across 350 to 500 genotyped donors, over 70% landed in the Caucasian-associated ancestry cluster. Study-wide findings and caveats: A cluster of highly shared sequence variants was likely a sequencing artifact. CMV antigen specificity of a few CMV-associated chains was confirmed in vitro.

Germline CDR1 reads SEHNR; CDR2 reads FQNEAQ (reference sequence). The CDR3 is 16 residues long. The J segment lost 4 bases and the V segment lost 7 bases, leaving 13 bases of the junction unmatched. PCR involved 60 Vbeta and 13 Jbeta primers. Sequencing was performed with immunoSEQ multiplex PCR; in TCRdb, only in-frame clones are kept and a portion is missing. In the table there are some 150,000 clones, 60% to 85% of which are singletons. In the case of this clone: The antigen is unknown.

The sequencing sample was made of PBMCs. This receptor was identified in a woman aged 40 to 55 in good health and CMV-seropositive. The chain recombines TRBV7-9 with TRBJ1-1, with TRBD1 matching 9 bases. CDR3: CASIDTWTGESTEAFF. CDR3 coding DNA: TGTGCCAGCATCGATACCTGGACAGGGGAAAGCACTGAAGCTTTCTTT.